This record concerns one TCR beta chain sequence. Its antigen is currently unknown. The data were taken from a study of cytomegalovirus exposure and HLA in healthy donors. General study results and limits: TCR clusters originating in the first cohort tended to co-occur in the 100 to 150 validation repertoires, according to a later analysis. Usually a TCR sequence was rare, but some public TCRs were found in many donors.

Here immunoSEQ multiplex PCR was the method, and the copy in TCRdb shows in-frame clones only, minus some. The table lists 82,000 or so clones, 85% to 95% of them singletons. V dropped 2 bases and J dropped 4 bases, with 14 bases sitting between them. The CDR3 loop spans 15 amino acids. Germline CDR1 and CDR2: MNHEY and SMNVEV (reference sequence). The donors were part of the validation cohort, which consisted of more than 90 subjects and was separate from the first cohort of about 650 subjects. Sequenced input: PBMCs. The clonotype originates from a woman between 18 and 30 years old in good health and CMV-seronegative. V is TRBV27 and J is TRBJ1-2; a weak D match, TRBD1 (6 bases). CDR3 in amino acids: CASSLRAGVSYGYTF. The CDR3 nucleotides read TGTGCCAGCAGTTTACGGGCAGGGGTTAGCTATGGCTACACCTTC.